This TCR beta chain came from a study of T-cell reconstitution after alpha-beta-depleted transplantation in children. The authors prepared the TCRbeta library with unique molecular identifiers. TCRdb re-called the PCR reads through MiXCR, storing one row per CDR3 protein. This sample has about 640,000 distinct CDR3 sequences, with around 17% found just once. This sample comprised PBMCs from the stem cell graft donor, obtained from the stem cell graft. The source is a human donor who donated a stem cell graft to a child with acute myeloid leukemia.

The CDR3 DNA reads as TGTGCCAGCAGCTTACCCAACAGCCCAGAAAGGAGCTCCTACAATGAGCAGTTCTTC. Translation: CASSLPNSPERSSYNEQFF. The chain uses TRBV11-1 and TRBJ2-1; D not certain. The germline V gene encodes CDR1 SGHAT and CDR2 FQDESV (reference sequence). The CDR3 spans 19 residues. Trimming pared 2 bases from V and 0 bases from J, leaving 20 bases between.